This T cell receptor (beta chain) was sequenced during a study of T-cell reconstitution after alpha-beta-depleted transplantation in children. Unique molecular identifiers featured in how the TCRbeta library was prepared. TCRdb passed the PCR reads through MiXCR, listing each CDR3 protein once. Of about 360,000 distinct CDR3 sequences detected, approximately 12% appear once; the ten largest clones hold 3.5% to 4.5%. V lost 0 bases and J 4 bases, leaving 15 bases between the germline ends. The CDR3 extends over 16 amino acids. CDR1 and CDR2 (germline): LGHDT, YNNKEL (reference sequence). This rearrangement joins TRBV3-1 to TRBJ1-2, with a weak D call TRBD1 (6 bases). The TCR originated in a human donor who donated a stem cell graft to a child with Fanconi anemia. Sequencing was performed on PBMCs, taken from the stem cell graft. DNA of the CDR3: TGTGCCAGCAGCCAAGATCAGGGGCAGACCGCCTATGGCTACACCTTC. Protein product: CASSQDQGQTAYGYTF.